This T cell receptor beta chain was captured by sequencing in a study of cytomegalovirus exposure and HLA in healthy donors (dated by TCRdb to 2017 to 2019). The study in broad terms: An earlier analysis of about 560 of the donors reported roughly 300 Gb of sequence data and 117 million unique TCR beta sequences obtained from around 180 million T cells. A later analysis re-analyzed previously published TCR beta repertoires from about 730 donors and added high-resolution HLA genotyping to study TCR occurrence patterns. HLA typing covered class I and class II loci at four-digit resolution. Of the approximately 370 genotyped donors, 81% were placed in the genetic ancestry cluster associated with self-reported Caucasian donors. Genome-wide SNP genotypes for about 65% of the roughly 700 donors were used in a later genetic analysis, which treated that subset as a discovery cohort. In the later analysis, no new phenotypic data were used to find candidate immune exposures; instead, reliance was placed on TCR beta sequences and their occurrence across donors. Along with the approximately 600-subject first cohort, a separate validation cohort of over a hundred different subjects was used. Four or five DR-DQ haplotypes were handled as single units for association and clustering because linkage in the cohort was strong. The study aimed to test whether signatures of past pathogen exposure could be identified by cataloging public T cell receptors. Alongside the repertoire data, information on donor age, sex, ethnicity and CMV serostatus was compiled. Typing coverage differed by locus: A, B, C, DRB1 and DQB1 were typed in roughly 620-630 donors, DQA1 in 522, DPA1 in 606, and DPB1 in approximately 450. Around 320 gigabases of sequencing data and approximately 93 million unique TCR sequences were included in an early release covering around 650 HLA-typed donors. Among roughly 400 genotyped donors of the cohort, an average of about 240,000 unique TCR beta nucleotide sequences was sequenced per donor, of which 15% to 20% were non-productive. Every repertoire in the discovery cohort had been generated on one and the same sequencing platform. To predict cytomegalovirus infection status, the study brought together high-throughput TCR immunosequencing, statistical association of individual TCRs with disease status, and machine learning. The study used immunosequencing to profile the T cell repertoires of approximately 630 subjects and linked those repertoires to cytomegalovirus serostatus. An earlier analysis of some 500 of the donors applied high-throughput TCR beta sequencing to assess whether each TCR beta V gene segment acted as functional or pseudogenic.

On this clone itself: Its antigen target is currently unknown. No qualities accompany the bases; no much larger clone lies one base away.

From its cysteine to its phenylalanine, the CDR3 spans 14 amino acids. Kept here is only the CDR3 DNA, which spans 42 bases and is read in frame from base 1. The germline V and J ends show losses of 6 bases and 0 bases respectively, and no gene match explains 1 base of the junction. The germline V gene gives CDR1 as SNHLY and CDR2 as FYNNEI. What the authors observed across the whole study: The cohort was sequenced for TCR beta chains only, and without alpha or paired-chain data the features that could be detected were limited. In vitro tests confirmed that a few of the cytomegalovirus-associated TCR beta chains recognize cytomegalovirus antigens. When HLA alleles, especially DR and DQ, strongly co-occurred, TCR associations were difficult to assign to individual alleles. In a later genetic analysis, a missense DCLRE1C variant was associated with V-gene and J-gene trimming of TCR beta chains, and the association was replicated in an independent cohort. A later genetic analysis reported fewer N-insertions in productive TCRs among donors in an Asian-associated ancestry cluster than the approximately 700-donor mean. In a later analysis, HLA-associated TCR beta chains showed more clonal expansion and lower generation probabilities than non-associated chains that were equally common. A later analysis found that TCR association rates varied across HLA loci, with DRB1 alleles showing the most associated TCRs and HLA-C alleles the fewest. The earlier analysis of 587 of the donors excluded about 16 rarely observed V segments, including chromosome 9 orphons, because counts were too low. Immune exposure information for the cohort was limited to CMV serostatus. Because the 87-base-pair reads could not distinguish some IMGT-functional V segments, including TRBV6-2 and TRBV6-3, those segments were excluded. An earlier analysis of around 500 of the donors showed that most TCR beta V segments appeared in productive rearrangements either about 87% or about 30% of the time, which broadly matched IMGT annotations. Linkage disequilibrium might explain the correlated functional status among segregating V segments, but an unknown experimental factor could not be excluded. Sequencing depth was assumed to be roughly uniform across donors in the presence/absence analyses, though that assumption may not hold. Because HLA typing was missing for some donors at each locus, association tests included only the typed subset. A total of fewer than 200 TCR beta chains were listed by the study as associated with cytomegalovirus. In a later analysis, several top co-occurrence clusters were reported to appear linked to parvovirus B19, influenza, CMV and Epstein-Barr virus. The authors suggested that the approach could potentially be generalized to other disease states and immunological phenotypes. A further reported finding was that TCR beta sequences accurately predicted the HLA-A and HLA-B alleles for most subjects in the first cohort. Cytomegalovirus status was reported to be diagnosed by the classifier with high specificity and sensitivity in both the original and validation cohorts. According to a later analysis, most CMV-associated TCR beta chains appeared to be HLA-restricted, and the HLA associations seemed to be driven largely by CMV exposure. Most TCR sequences were observed very rarely across donors, whereas some public TCRs were present in many individuals. At a false discovery rate of 0.05, a later analysis linked approximately 18,000 TCR beta sequences to specific HLA alleles. A cluster of highly shared sequence variants was judged likely to be a technical artifact of the sequencing pipeline.

The cohort was made up of roughly 670 healthy bone marrow donors. All cohort members were sampled while nominally healthy, although unrecorded immune exposures were likely present. The donor was CMV seropositive and was included in the group of some 290 seropositive cohort members. A peripheral blood sample was provided by each donor, and peripheral blood mononuclear cells were used for TCR beta sequencing. Genomic DNA was extracted from the blood cell samples with the Qiagen DNeasy Blood Extraction Kit. Library preparation was by the immunoSEQ multiplex PCR assay. For the multiplex PCR, a mixture combining 60 forward primers for TCR Vbeta segments and 13 reverse primers for TCR Jbeta segments was used. Amplification of the CDR3 region of rearranged TCR beta genes was performed with a multiplex PCR assay on genomic DNA. Amplified TCR beta libraries were sequenced as 87-base-pair reads on the Illumina HiSeq System. The paper's processing steps were these. A later analysis counted about 82 million unique TCR beta chains across the 700 or so repertoires, and around 12 million of these chains were shared by at least two donors. A nearest-neighbor algorithm error-corrected the raw reads and collapsed the reads into unique sequences, merging closely related sequences to remove PCR and sequencing errors. V, D and J gene segments were assigned by aligning CDR3 sequences to IMGT reference sequences. Each retained sequence needed at least a six-nucleotide match to both a V gene segment and a J gene segment. Rearrangements were called productive when the CDR3 lacked stop codons and stayed in frame with V and J; all others were non-productive. Following IMGT convention, CDR3 was defined as the stretch from the second conserved V-encoded cysteine to the conserved J-encoded phenylalanine. In an earlier analysis of more than 550 of the donors, sequences lacking an unambiguous match to a single V gene segment were excluded. In an earlier analysis of several hundred of the donors, V segments were called functional above 56.7% productive rearrangements and were called segregating when the between-donor standard deviation exceeded 5%. To diagnose cytomegalovirus status from the catalog of TCR beta chain sequences, a statistical classification framework was built. In a later analysis, TCR nucleotide sequences were compared against IMGT/GENE-DB human TR gene sequences so that V and J genes could be assigned. Using the TCRdist pipeline, a later analysis assigned CDR3 sequences along with most-parsimonious VDJ recombination scenarios. In a later analysis, each TCR beta chain was defined by its CDR3 amino acid sequence together with its V-gene family, and reads lacking a unique V-gene family were excluded. As a way to deal with suspected cross-contamination and a sequencing artifact, a later analysis dropped approximately 570 nucleotide sequences that were highly shared and had low generation probability. In a later analysis, a clonal expansion index was calculated for each public chain from normalized within-repertoire ranks of inferred template counts. In a later analysis, generation probabilities were computed using a VDJ recombination model fitted to out-of-frame rearrangements, and the results were checked against IGoR. Hypergeometric tests were used in a later analysis to score TCR-TCR, TCR-HLA and TCR-CMV co-occurrence, with a repertoire-size bias correction applied to the TCR pairs. A later analysis estimated false discovery rates by permuting HLA or CMV assignments 20 times. In a later analysis, co-occurring TCRs were grouped using DBSCAN, and TCRdist sequence similarity was added for clustering within HLA-allele-positive subsets. Repertoires with fewer than 30,000 or more than 120,000 public chains were left out of co-occurrence clustering, as were five repertoires with anomalous nucleotide sharing. What TCRdb holds here is the immuneACCESS table cut down to in-frame rearrangements. Part of the clones is not present; checked against another copy, under half of the missing clones reflect an unresolved V gene, and the others are unexplained. D and trimming were read from the DNA, whereas the V and J calls and clone size are those reported in that table. Present in this sample are 100,000 or so clones, over 65% of which were seen just once. About 7.5% of the sample goes to the ten largest clones.

The TCR comes from a man aged 35-49 years in good health and CMV-seropositive. The specimen was PBMCs. The chain couples TRBV2 to TRBJ2-2; 7 bases in the junction line up with TRBD1. The CDR3 loop reads CASSQGANTGELFF. Read as DNA, the sequence is TGTGCCAGCAGCCAGGGGGCGAACACCGGGGAGCTGTTTTTT.